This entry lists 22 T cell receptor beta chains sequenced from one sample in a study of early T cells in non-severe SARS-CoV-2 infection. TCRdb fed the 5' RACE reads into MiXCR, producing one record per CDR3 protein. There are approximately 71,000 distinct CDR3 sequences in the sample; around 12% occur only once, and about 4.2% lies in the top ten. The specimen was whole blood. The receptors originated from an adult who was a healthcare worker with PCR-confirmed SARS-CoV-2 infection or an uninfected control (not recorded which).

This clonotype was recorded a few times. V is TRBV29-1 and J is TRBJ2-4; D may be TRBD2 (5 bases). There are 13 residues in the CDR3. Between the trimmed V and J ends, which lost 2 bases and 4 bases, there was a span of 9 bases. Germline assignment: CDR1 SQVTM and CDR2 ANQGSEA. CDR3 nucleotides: TGCAGCGTTGAAACCGGGATAAAAAACATTCAGTACTTC. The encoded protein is CSVETGIKNIQYF.

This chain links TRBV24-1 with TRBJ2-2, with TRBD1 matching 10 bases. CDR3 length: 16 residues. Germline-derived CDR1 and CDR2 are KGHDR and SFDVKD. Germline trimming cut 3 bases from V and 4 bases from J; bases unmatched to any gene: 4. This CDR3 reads CATSDTGTGVTGELFF. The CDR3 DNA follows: TGTGCCACCAGTGATACCGGGACAGGGGTCACCGGGGAGCTGTTTTTT.

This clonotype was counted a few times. The CDR3 reads CSARLEGPNYGYTF. The CDR3 DNA reads TGCAGTGCCCGGCTTGAGGGGCCTAACTATGGCTACACCTTC. The gene calls are TRBV20-1 and TRBJ1-2; D is possibly TRBD1 (5 bases). CDR1 and CDR2 from the germline V gene are DFQATT and SNEGSKA (reference sequence). This CDR3 has 14 amino acids. The V end was cut by 6 bases, the J end by 0 bases, with 14 bases between.

The CDR3 region is CSVLRGTANYGYTF. In DNA, the CDR3 is TGCAGCGTTTTACGAGGGACAGCTAACTATGGCTACACCTTC. This chain links TRBV29-1 with TRBJ1-2; 7 bases are a match to TRBD1. Per germline, CDR1 SQVTM and CDR2 ANQGSEA. The trim removed 5 bases at V and 0 bases at J, leaving 6 bases unmatched. The CDR3 sequence is 14 residues long.

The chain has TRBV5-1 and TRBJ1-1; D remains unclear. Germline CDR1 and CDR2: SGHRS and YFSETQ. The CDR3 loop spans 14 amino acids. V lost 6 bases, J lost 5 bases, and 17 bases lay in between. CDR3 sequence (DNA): TGCGCCAGCATGAAGGCGGCTCGAGGGACTGAAGCTTTCTTT. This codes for CASMKAARGTEAFF.

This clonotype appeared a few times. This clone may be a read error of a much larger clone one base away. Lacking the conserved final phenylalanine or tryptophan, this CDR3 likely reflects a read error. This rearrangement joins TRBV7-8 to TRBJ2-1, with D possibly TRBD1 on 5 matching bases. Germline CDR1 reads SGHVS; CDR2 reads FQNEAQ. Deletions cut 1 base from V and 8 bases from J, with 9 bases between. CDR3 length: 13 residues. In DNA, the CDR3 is TGTGCCAGCAGCTTAGATCTAGGGGATGAGCAGTTCTTA. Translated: CASSLDLGDEQFL.

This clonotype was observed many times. CDR3 residues: CSANRGWYQETQYF. In DNA form, the CDR3 reads TGCAGTGCCAACAGGGGGTGGTACCAAGAGACCCAGTACTTC. The chain has TRBV20-1 and TRBJ2-5, with 8 bases identical to TRBD1. The V segment lost 6 bases and the J segment 0 bases; nucleotides outside the gene matches: 6. CDR1 is DFQATT and CDR2 is SNEGSKA in the germline V gene (reference sequence). The CDR3 is made up of 14 amino acids.

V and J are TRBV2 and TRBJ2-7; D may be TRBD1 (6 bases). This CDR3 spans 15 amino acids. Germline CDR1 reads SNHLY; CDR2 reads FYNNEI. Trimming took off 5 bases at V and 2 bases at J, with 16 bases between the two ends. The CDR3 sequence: CASSSNKQGPYEQYF. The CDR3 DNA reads TGTGCCAGCAGTTCTAACAAACAGGGCCCCTACGAGCAGTACTTC.

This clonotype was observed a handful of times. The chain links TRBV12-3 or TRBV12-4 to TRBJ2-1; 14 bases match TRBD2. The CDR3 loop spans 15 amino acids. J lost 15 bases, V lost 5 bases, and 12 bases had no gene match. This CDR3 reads CASSPGTSGRGVGFF. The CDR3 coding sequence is TGTGCCAGCAGTCCCGGGACTAGCGGGAGAGGAGTTGGGTTCTTC.

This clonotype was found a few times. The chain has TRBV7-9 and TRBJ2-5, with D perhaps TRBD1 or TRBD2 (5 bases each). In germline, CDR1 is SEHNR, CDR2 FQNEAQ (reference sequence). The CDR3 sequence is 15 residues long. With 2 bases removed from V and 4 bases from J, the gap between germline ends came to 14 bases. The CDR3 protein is CASSLSDAGRETQYF. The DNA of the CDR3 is TGTGCCAGCAGCTTAAGTGACGCAGGGAGAGAGACCCAGTACTTC. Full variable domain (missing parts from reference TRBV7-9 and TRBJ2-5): DTGVSQNPRHKITKRGQNVTFRCDPISEHNRLYWYRQTLGQGPEFLTYFQNEAQLEKSRLLSDRFSAERPKGSFSTLEIQRTEQGDSAMYLCASSLSDAGRETQYFGPGTRLLVL.

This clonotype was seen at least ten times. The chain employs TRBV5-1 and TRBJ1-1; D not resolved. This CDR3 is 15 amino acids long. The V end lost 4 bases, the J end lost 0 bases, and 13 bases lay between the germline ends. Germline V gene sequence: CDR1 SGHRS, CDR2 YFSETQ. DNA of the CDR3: TGCGCCAGCAGCCCCTGGCGGGGTGTGAACACTGAAGCTTTCTTT. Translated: CASSPWRGVNTEAFF.

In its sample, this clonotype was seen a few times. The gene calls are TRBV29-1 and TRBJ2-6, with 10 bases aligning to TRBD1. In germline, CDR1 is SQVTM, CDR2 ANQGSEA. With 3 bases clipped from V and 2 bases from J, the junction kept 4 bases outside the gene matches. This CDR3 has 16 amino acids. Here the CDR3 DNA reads TGCAGCGTTGAGGGGACAGGGGTTACTGGGGCCAACGTCCTGACTTTC. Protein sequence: CSVEGTGVTGANVLTF.

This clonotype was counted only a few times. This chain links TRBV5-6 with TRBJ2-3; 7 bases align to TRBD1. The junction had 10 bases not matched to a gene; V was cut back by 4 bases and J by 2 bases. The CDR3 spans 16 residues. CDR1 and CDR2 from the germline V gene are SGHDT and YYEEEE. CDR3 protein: CASSAQGSLLTDTQYF. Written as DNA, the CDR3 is TGTGCCAGCAGCGCACAGGGGTCGTTGCTCACAGATACGCAGTATTTT.

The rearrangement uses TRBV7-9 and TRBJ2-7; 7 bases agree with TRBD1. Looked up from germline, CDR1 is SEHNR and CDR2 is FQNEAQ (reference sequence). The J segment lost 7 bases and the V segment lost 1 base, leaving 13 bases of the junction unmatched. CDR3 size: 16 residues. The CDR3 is CASSLGLLGQLGEQYF. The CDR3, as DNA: TGTGCCAGCAGCTTAGGTCTGCTGGGACAGCTTGGAGAGCAGTACTTC.

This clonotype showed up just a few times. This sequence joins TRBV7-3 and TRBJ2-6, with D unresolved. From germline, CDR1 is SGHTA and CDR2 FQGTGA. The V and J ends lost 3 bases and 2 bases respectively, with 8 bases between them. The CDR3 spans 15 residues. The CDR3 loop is CASSLNPAGANVLTF. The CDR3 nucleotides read TGTGCCAGCAGCTTGAACCCTGCTGGGGCCAACGTCCTGACTTTC.

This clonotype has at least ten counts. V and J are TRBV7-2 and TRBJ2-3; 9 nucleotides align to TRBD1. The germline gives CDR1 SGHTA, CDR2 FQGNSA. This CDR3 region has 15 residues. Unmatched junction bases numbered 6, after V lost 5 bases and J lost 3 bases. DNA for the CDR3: TGTGCCAGCAGCAAGGACAGGGGAGGGACAGATACGCAGTATTTT. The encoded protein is CASSKDRGGTDTQYF.

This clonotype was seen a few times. CDR3 protein: CASSPPGTSTDTQYF. The CDR3 nucleotides are TGTGCCAGCTCACCGCCCGGGACTAGCACAGATACGCAGTATTTT. This chain connects TRBV18 to TRBJ2-3; D is possibly TRBD2 (6 bases). V was pared by 3 bases and J by 0 bases, with 10 bases between. Germline loops: CDR1 KGHSH, CDR2 LQKENI. This CDR3 comprises 15 residues. The full variable domain, in which reference TRBV18 and TRBJ2-3 provide the parts outside the CDR3, is NAGVMQNPRHLVRRRGQEARLRCSPMKGHSHVYWYRQLPEEGLKFMVYLQKENIIDESGMPKERFSAEFPKEGPSILRIQQVVRGDSAAYFCASSPPGTSTDTQYFGPGTRLTVL.

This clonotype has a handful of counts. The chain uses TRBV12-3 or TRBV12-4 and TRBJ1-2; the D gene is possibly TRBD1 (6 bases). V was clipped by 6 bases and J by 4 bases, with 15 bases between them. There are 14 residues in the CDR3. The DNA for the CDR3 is TGTGCCAGCAGCGAAGGGGGGCTGGGCTATGGCTACACCTTC. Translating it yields CASSEGGLGYGYTF.

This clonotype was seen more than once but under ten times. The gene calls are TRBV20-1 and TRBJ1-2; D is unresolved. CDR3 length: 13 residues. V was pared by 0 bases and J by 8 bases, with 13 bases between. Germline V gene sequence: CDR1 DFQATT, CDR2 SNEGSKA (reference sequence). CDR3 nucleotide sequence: TGCAGTGCTAGAGATCCCCCTGCCCGGGGCTACACCTTC. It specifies CSARDPPARGYTF.

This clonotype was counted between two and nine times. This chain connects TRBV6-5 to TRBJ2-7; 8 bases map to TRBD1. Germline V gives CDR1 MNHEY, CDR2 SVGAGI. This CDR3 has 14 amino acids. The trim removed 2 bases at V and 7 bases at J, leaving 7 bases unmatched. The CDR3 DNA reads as TGTGCCAGCAGTTACGCGACAGGGGAAGGTGAGCAGTACTTC. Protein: CASSYATGEGEQYF.

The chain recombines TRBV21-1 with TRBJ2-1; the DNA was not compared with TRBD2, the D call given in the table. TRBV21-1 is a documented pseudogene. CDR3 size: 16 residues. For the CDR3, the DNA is TGTGCCAGCACCCCTCAGGTAGGGGGGACTAACAATGAGCAGTTCTTC. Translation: CASTPQVGGTNNEQFF.

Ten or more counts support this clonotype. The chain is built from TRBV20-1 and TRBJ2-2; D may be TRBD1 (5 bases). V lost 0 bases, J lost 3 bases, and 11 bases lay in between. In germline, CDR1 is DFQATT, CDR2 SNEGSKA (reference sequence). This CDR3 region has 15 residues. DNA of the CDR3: TGCAGTGCTAGAGATGGAAGGGGTGACACCGGGGAGCTGTTTTTT. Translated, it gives CSARDGRGDTGELFF.